The rows below give T cell receptor beta chains drawn from one sample of a study of blood T cell repertoires in COVID-19. Clones were read by immunoSEQ multiplex PCR, and TCRdb kept only the in-frame ones, dropping some. Of fewer than 200,000 clones in the sample, 82% are singletons; the top ten hold 7.8%. Sequenced sample: peripheral blood. These receptors originate from a woman in her fifties or sixties with COVID-19, enrolled during active disease. Both conserved end residues are part of each CDR3. A D gene is named only where the DNA matches it firmly. Where a row states a size, it is once, few, many or the class of an expanded clone; other rows omit it.

D,V,size,J,CDR3,DNA
TRBD1,TRBV28,NA,TRBJ1-6,CASRRPTGGNSPLHF,TGTGCCAGCAGGCGACCGACAGGGGGCAATTCACCCCTCCACTTT
TRBD2,TRBV24-1,NA,TRBJ2-1,CATSDPATSGGDEQFF,TGTGCCACCAGTGATCCGGCGACTAGCGGAGGAGATGAGCAGTTCTTC
NA,TRBV6-5,NA,TRBJ2-3,CASSYSGGPDTDTQYF,TGTGCCAGCAGTTACTCAGGGGGACCCGACACAGATACGCAGTATTTT
TRBD1,TRBV20-1,NA,TRBJ2-5,CSIQGAETQYF,TGCAGTATACAGGGGGCAGAGACCCAGTACTTC
NA,TRBV2,NA,TRBJ1-2,CASSESTGDINGYTF,TGTGCCAGCAGTGAAAGTACAGGCGACATTAATGGCTACACCTTC
TRBD2,TRBV11-2,NA,TRBJ2-2,CASTRSGGTGELFF,TGTGCCAGCACCAGGTCGGGGGGAACCGGGGAGCTGTTTTTT
TRBD2,TRBV27,NA,TRBJ2-1,CASRSAGGPNEQFF,TGTGCCAGCAGGTCTGCGGGAGGGCCCAATGAGCAGTTCTTC
TRBD1,TRBV18,NA,TRBJ2-5,CASSPDRGYQETQYF,TGTGCCAGCTCACCAGACAGGGGGTACCAAGAGACCCAGTACTTC
NA,TRBV3-1/TRBV3-2,NA,TRBJ2-7,CASSLNPQGSYEQYF,TGTGCCAGCAGCCTAAACCCCCAGGGGTCCTACGAGCAGTACTTC
TRBD1,TRBV15,NA,TRBJ1-1,CATTRDRRATEAFF,TGTGCCACCACCCGGGACAGGAGGGCCACTGAAGCTTTCTTT
NA,TRBV6-4,NA,TRBJ2-3,CASSATESTDTQYF,TGTGCCAGCAGTGCGACGGAGAGCACAGATACGCAGTATTTT
TRBD2,TRBV7-8,NA,TRBJ2-3,CAISGRIQDTQYF,TGTGCCATCAGCGGGAGGATTCAAGATACGCAGTATTTT
NA,TRBV6-2/TRBV6-3,NA,TRBJ1-1,CASSHAAQGEAFF,TGTGCCAGCAGCCACGCGGCACAGGGTGAGGCTTTCTTT
NA,TRBV19,NA,TRBJ1-4,CASSIGADAWEKLFF,TGTGCCAGTAGTATAGGTGCGGATGCGTGGGAAAAACTGTTTTTT
NA,TRBV18,few,TRBJ2-7,CASSQQGGYEQYF,TGTGCCAGCTCACAACAGGGTGGGTACGAGCAGTACTTC
NA,TRBV28,NA,TRBJ2-1,CASSLGQQQFF,TGTGCCAGCAGTTTAGGGCAGCAGCAGTTCTTC
TRBD2,TRBV6-4,few,TRBJ2-3,CASARGLPTDTQYF,TGTGCCAGCGCTAGGGGACTACCCACAGATACGCAGTATTTT
TRBD1,TRBV10-3,NA,TRBJ2-7,CAISDPGTGTYEQYF,TGTGCCATCAGTGACCCCGGGACAGGGACCTACGAGCAGTACTTC
TRBD1,TRBV6-5,NA,TRBJ1-5,CASSQDRGNQPQHF,TGTGCCAGCAGCCAGGACAGGGGGAATCAGCCCCAGCATTTT
TRBD2,TRBV7-9,NA,TRBJ2-2,CASSFTSGHTGELFF,TGTGCCAGCAGCTTTACTAGCGGACACACCGGGGAGCTGTTTTTT
TRBD2,TRBV9,NA,TRBJ2-2,CASSVESSGARTGELFF,TGTGCCAGCAGCGTAGAGTCTAGCGGGGCCCGCACCGGGGAGCTGTTTTTT
NA,TRBV24-1,NA,TRBJ2-5,CATSDAGQYQETQYF,TGTGCCACCAGTGATGCGGGACAGTACCAAGAGACCCAGTACTTC
TRBD2,TRBV7-2,NA,TRBJ2-3,CASSRGELAGVGDTQYF,TGTGCCAGCAGCCGGGGGGAACTAGCGGGAGTAGGAGATACGCAGTATTTT
TRBD2,TRBV19,NA,TRBJ2-3,CASSIGGTSGRLDTQYF,TGTGCCAGTAGTATAGGGGGGACTAGCGGGAGGTTAGATACGCAGTATTTT
NA,TRBV2,NA,TRBJ2-1,CASAPGQGALGRVGQFF,TGTGCCAGCGCTCCGGGACAGGGTGCCCTCGGGAGGGTGGGACAGTTCTTC
TRBD2,TRBV28,NA,TRBJ2-3,CASTFSGRSTDTQYF,TGTGCCAGCACCTTTAGCGGGAGGTCCACAGATACGCAGTATTTT
NA,TRBV9,NA,TRBJ2-1,CASSPSWGQSYNEQFF,TGTGCCAGCAGCCCATCGTGGGGCCAATCCTACAATGAGCAGTTCTTC
NA,TRBV5-1,NA,TRBJ1-1,CASSSGAGASDTEAFF,TGCGCCAGCAGCTCCGGGGCAGGGGCAAGCGACACTGAAGCTTTCTTT
NA,TRBV7-2,NA,TRBJ2-2,CASSLGHPNTGELFF,TGTGCCAGCAGCTTGGGACATCCTAACACCGGGGAGCTGTTTTTT
TRBD2,TRBV6-5,NA,TRBJ2-5,CASSPPGLAGRTQYF,TGTGCCAGCAGTCCCCCGGGACTAGCGGGAAGGACCCAGTACTTC
NA,TRBV5-1,NA,TRBJ1-1,CASSATGPYEAFF,TGCGCCAGCAGCGCCACAGGGCCCTATGAAGCTTTCTTT
NA,TRBV12-3/TRBV12-4,NA,TRBJ2-7,CASSLVRYEQYF,TGTGCCAGCAGTTTGGTGCGGTACGAGCAGTACTTC
TRBD2,TRBV2,once,TRBJ2-3,CASNLAGGDTQYF,TGTGCCAGCAATCTAGCGGGAGGGGATACGCAGTATTTT
TRBD2,TRBV12-3/TRBV12-4,NA,TRBJ2-1,CASSPRGLAGQFF,TGTGCCAGCAGCCCTCGAGGCCTAGCGGGGCAGTTCTTC
NA,TRBV19,NA,TRBJ1-5,CASSLSNQPQHF,TGTGCCAGTAGCCTTAGCAATCAGCCCCAGCATTTT
NA,TRBV6-1,NA,TRBJ2-3,CASSEEGWIADTQYF,TGTGCCAGCAGTGAAGAGGGGTGGATTGCAGATACGCAGTATTTT
TRBD1,TRBV19,NA,TRBJ1-4,CASTTDRGHEKLFF,TGTGCCAGTACCACGGACAGGGGGCATGAAAAACTGTTTTTT